This T cell receptor beta chain is drawn from a study of T cell responses to AZD1222 COVID-19 vaccine. Germline V gene lookup returns CDR1 LGHDT and CDR2 YNNKEL (reference sequence). CDR3 length equals 16 residues. V lost 0 bases and J lost 4, with 13 bases in between. The data were produced by immunoSEQ multiplex PCR, yet TCRdb's version contains in-frame clones alone and is incomplete. Here the sample spans tens of thousands of clones, more than 70% being singletons. This TCR derives from an adult in good health. This chain joins TRBV3-1 (or the pseudogene TRBV3-2) and TRBJ1-3; TRBD1 might be the D (5 bases). Source: peripheral blood, taken on day 0 of AZD1222 vaccination. In DNA form, the CDR3 reads TGTGCCAGCAGCCAAGAAGAGGGGCGTTACGGAAACACCATATATTTT. Translated, it gives CASSQEEGRYGNTIYF.